A selection of T cell receptor beta chains follows, all from one sample in a study of blood T cell repertoires in COVID-19. Measured with immunoSEQ multiplex PCR; TCRdb has only the in-frame clones, and not every one. The sample holds fewer than 300,000 clones; approximately 86% are singletons and the top ten take 9% to 9.5%. Material for sequencing was peripheral blood. Every receptor here comes from a man between 18 and 35 years old with active or convalescent COVID-19. Both conserved end residues are part of each CDR3. The order of the fields is D gene, clone size, J gene, V gene, CDR3 DNA, CDR3 protein. D genes are given only for firm matches. Clone size is shown for a subset of rows, as once, few, many or a class of expanded clone.

d_gene: -; abundance: -; j_gene: TRBJ1-6; v_gene: TRBV13; CDR3nt: TGTGCCAGCAGCGCGGTCGTTGATAATTCACCCCTCCACTTT; CDR3aa: CASSAVVDNSPLHF
d_gene: -; abundance: once; j_gene: TRBJ1-6; v_gene: TRBV4-1; CDR3nt: TGCGCCAGCAGCCAAGTACAGGGTGGCTCCTATAATTCACCCCTCCACTTT; CDR3aa: CASSQVQGGSYNSPLHF
d_gene: TRBD1; abundance: once; j_gene: TRBJ2-4; v_gene: TRBV11-2; CDR3nt: TGTGCCAGCACCGGGGACAGTAAAAACATTCAGTACTTC; CDR3aa: CASTGDSKNIQYF
d_gene: TRBD2; abundance: -; j_gene: TRBJ2-3; v_gene: TRBV7-3; CDR3nt: TGTGCCACCGCTAGCGGGGGTGGCACAGATACGCAGTATTTT; CDR3aa: CATASGGGTDTQYF
d_gene: -; abundance: few; j_gene: TRBJ1-2; v_gene: TRBV19; CDR3nt: TGTGCCAGTAGCCCACAGTGGGAGTATGGCTACACCTTC; CDR3aa: CASSPQWEYGYTF
d_gene: TRBD1; abundance: -; j_gene: TRBJ1-2; v_gene: TRBV25-1; CDR3nt: TGTGCCAGCAGTGAATACAGGGGACAGGGGGCTCGAGGCTACACCTTC; CDR3aa: CASSEYRGQGARGYTF
d_gene: -; abundance: -; j_gene: TRBJ1-1; v_gene: TRBV18; CDR3nt: TGTGCCAGCTCACTAGGGGGGGCAGCTTATTCACGTGACAGTAACACTGAAGCTTTCTTT; CDR3aa: CASSLGGAAYSRDSNTEAFF
d_gene: -; abundance: -; j_gene: TRBJ2-5; v_gene: TRBV12-5; CDR3nt: TGTGCTAGTGCAAGTCCGGGGGAAGAGACCCAGTACTTC; CDR3aa: CASASPGEETQYF
d_gene: -; abundance: once; j_gene: TRBJ1-6; v_gene: TRBV27; CDR3nt: TGTGCCAGCAAGGAGGGGACCCCAAATTCACCCCTCCACTTT; CDR3aa: CASKEGTPNSPLHF
d_gene: -; abundance: -; j_gene: TRBJ2-7; v_gene: TRBV5-4; CDR3nt: TGTGCCAGCAGCCAAGAGACAGCGCGCTACGAGCAGTACTTC; CDR3aa: CASSQETARYEQYF
d_gene: TRBD1; abundance: -; j_gene: TRBJ2-4; v_gene: TRBV4-2; CDR3nt: TGTGCCAGCAGCCAAGGAGACAGGGGGCCCGAAAACATTCAGTACTTC; CDR3aa: CASSQGDRGPENIQYF
d_gene: -; abundance: -; j_gene: TRBJ1-1; v_gene: TRBV3-1/TRBV3-2; CDR3nt: TGTGCCAGCAGCCCAGTTGAGAACACTGAAGCTTTCTTT; CDR3aa: CASSPVENTEAFF
d_gene: -; abundance: -; j_gene: TRBJ1-6; v_gene: TRBV2; CDR3nt: TGTGCCAGCAGTTCGGGCTCCTATAATTCACCCCTCCACTTT; CDR3aa: CASSSGSYNSPLHF
d_gene: TRBD2; abundance: -; j_gene: TRBJ2-5; v_gene: TRBV7-2; CDR3nt: TGTGCCAGCAGCCCCGGGACTAGACAAGAGACCCAGTACTTC; CDR3aa: CASSPGTRQETQYF
d_gene: TRBD1; abundance: -; j_gene: TRBJ1-1; v_gene: TRBV19; CDR3nt: TGTGCCAGTAGTGCACGGGACAGGGGGGACACTGAAGCTTTCTTT; CDR3aa: CASSARDRGDTEAFF
d_gene: -; abundance: -; j_gene: TRBJ2-7; v_gene: TRBV4-3; CDR3nt: TGCGCCAGCAGCCGTCTCAGGGAGGCCTACGAGCAGTACTTC; CDR3aa: CASSRLREAYEQYF
d_gene: TRBD2; abundance: -; j_gene: TRBJ2-1; v_gene: TRBV19; CDR3nt: TGTGCCAGTAGATTTAGCGGGGCCAGCTCCTACAATGAGCAGTTCTTC; CDR3aa: CASRFSGASSYNEQFF